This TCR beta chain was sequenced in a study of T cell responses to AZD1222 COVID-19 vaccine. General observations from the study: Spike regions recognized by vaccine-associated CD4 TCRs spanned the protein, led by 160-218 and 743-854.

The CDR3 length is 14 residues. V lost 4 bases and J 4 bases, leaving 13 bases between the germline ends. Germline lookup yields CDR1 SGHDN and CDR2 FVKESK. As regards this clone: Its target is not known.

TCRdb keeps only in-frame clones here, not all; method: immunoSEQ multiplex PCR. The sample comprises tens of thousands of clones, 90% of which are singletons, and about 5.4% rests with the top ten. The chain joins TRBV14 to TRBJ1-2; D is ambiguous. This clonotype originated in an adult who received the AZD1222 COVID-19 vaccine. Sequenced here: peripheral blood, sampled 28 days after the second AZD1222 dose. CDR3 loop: CASSPRTGSYGYTF. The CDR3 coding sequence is TGTGCCAGCAGCCCTAGGACCGGGAGCTATGGCTACACCTTC.